This TCR beta chain was profiled in a study of tumor-infiltrating lymphocytes in localized non-small cell lung cancer. Between the trimmed V and J ends, which lost 1 base and 7 bases, there was a span of 13 bases. Germline-derived CDR1 and CDR2 are LNHNV and YYDKDF (reference sequence). The CDR3 totals 14 residues. Produced via immunoSEQ multiplex PCR; TCRdb's table is partial and in-frame only. Of about 14,000 clones in the sample, around four fifths were seen once. The chain carries TRBV15 and TRBJ1-1; D not certain. The sequencing input was lung tumor tissue. The sequence came from a human donor with non-small cell lung cancer. The CDR3 region is CATSRGASSLEAFF. The CDR3 DNA follows: TGTGCCACCAGCAGAGGAGCATCAAGCCTTGAAGCTTTCTTT.